This TCR beta chain was obtained from a study of T-cell reconstitution after alpha-beta-depleted transplantation in children. Notes on the study in general: From surviving recipient T cells and thymic progenitors came the high day-60 TCRbeta diversity observed in some patients. After one year, T-cell counts and TCRbeta diversity mostly came from new T cells. Expanded graft clones numbering several hundred reportedly gave rise to alpha-beta T cells about two months after transplant.

Unique molecular identifiers were built into the TCRbeta library. From the PCR reads, TCRdb called clonotypes with MiXCR, one entry per CDR3 protein. Among some 200,000 distinct CDR3 sequences, 7.5% to 9.5% were seen once, and the ten largest hold less than 40%. By share, this clonotype ranks as medium-sized. Its cognate antigen is unknown. Germline CDR1 KGHDR, CDR2 SFDVKD. The CDR3 covers 16 residues. Trimming removed 2 bases from V and 5 bases from J; junction bases left unmatched: 5. The genes are TRBV24-1 and TRBJ2-5; 12 bases fit TRBD2. The sample consisted of PBMCs, mostly from graft donor cells, taken 360 days after TCRalphabeta/CD19-depleted stem cell transplant. The receptor comes from a male patient between 2 and 15 years old who had a stem cell transplant for acute myeloid leukemia, so the T cells may come from the graft donor. This chain's CDR3 is CATSDSLAGGMETQYF. CDR3 nucleotide sequence: TGTGCCACCAGTGATTCGCTAGCGGGGGGGATGGAGACCCAGTACTTC.